These T cell receptor beta chains were read from a single sample in a study of shared clonotypes between healthy human individuals. Clones were read by immunoSEQ multiplex PCR, and TCRdb kept only the in-frame ones, dropping some. The data show roughly 2,000,000 clones, 85% to 95% seen once. The sample taken for sequencing was naive CD8+ T cells sorted from blood. These receptors all stem from a man in his late teens or twenties in good health. CDR3s include the opening cysteine and the closing phenylalanine or tryptophan. Fields, in order: CDR3 DNA, CDR3 protein, clone size, J gene, D gene, V gene. D genes are given only for firm matches. Size is stated for part of the rows, as once, few or many counts, or as a class when the clone is expanded.

CDR3 DNA: TGTGCCAGCAGTGTTAGCGGGACCTCCTACGAGCAGTACTTC; CDR3 protein: CASSVSGTSYEQYF; clone size: -; J gene: TRBJ2-7; D gene: TRBD2; V gene: TRBV6-5
CDR3 DNA: TGTGCCAGTAGTATTCAGGGGTACTCGAGCACAGATACGCAGTATTTT; CDR3 protein: CASSIQGYSSTDTQYF; clone size: -; J gene: TRBJ2-3; D gene: -; V gene: TRBV19
CDR3 DNA: TGTGCCACCAGCAGAGGGACAGGCGTGAGCTCCTACGAGCAGTACTTC; CDR3 protein: CATSRGTGVSSYEQYF; clone size: -; J gene: TRBJ2-7; D gene: TRBD1; V gene: TRBV15
CDR3 DNA: TGTGCCAGCAGTTTACGCTCACAGCCAGCCTACGAGCAGTACTTC; CDR3 protein: CASSLRSQPAYEQYF; clone size: -; J gene: TRBJ2-7; D gene: -; V gene: TRBV28
CDR3 DNA: TGCAGCGTTGTTGTCCGCGACACCGGGGAGCTGTTTTTT; CDR3 protein: CSVVVRDTGELFF; clone size: -; J gene: TRBJ2-2; D gene: -; V gene: TRBV29-1
CDR3 DNA: TGCGCCAGCGGGGTCCGGGGCCTCTATGAGCAGTTCTTC; CDR3 protein: CASGVRGLYEQFF; clone size: -; J gene: TRBJ2-1; D gene: -; V gene: TRBV4-3
CDR3 DNA: TGCGCCAGCAGCTTGGTCGCAGGGACCTCCTACGAGCAGTACTTC; CDR3 protein: CASSLVAGTSYEQYF; clone size: -; J gene: TRBJ2-7; D gene: -; V gene: TRBV5-1
CDR3 DNA: TGTGCCAGCAGGGGCCTATGGGCGTACACAGATACGCAGTATTTT; CDR3 protein: CASRGLWAYTDTQYF; clone size: -; J gene: TRBJ2-3; D gene: -; V gene: TRBV6-5
CDR3 DNA: TGTGCCTGGAGCGAACAGGGACCCCGGGCCAACGTCCTGACTTTC; CDR3 protein: CAWSEQGPRANVLTF; clone size: -; J gene: TRBJ2-6; D gene: -; V gene: TRBV30
CDR3 DNA: TGTGCCAGCAGTTCCCTGACAGTTACGAACACCGGGGAGCTGTTTTTT; CDR3 protein: CASSSLTVTNTGELFF; clone size: -; J gene: TRBJ2-2; D gene: -; V gene: TRBV27
CDR3 DNA: TGTGCCAGCAGTTACGACTCGGGCTTGAACACTGAAGCTTTCTTT; CDR3 protein: CASSYDSGLNTEAFF; clone size: -; J gene: TRBJ1-1; D gene: -; V gene: TRBV6-6
CDR3 DNA: TGTGCCAGCAGCGTAGAGGGTATGGGAGGCTACACCTTC; CDR3 protein: CASSVEGMGGYTF; clone size: -; J gene: TRBJ1-2; D gene: -; V gene: TRBV9
CDR3 DNA: TGTGCCAGCAGTTACGACGGGGGGGGAATCACTGAAGCTTTCTTT; CDR3 protein: CASSYDGGGITEAFF; clone size: -; J gene: TRBJ1-1; D gene: -; V gene: TRBV6-5
CDR3 DNA: TGTGCCAGCAGCTTGGCCGTCAGCGGGGGGGCCTCGGAGACCCAGTACTTC; CDR3 protein: CASSLAVSGGASETQYF; clone size: -; J gene: TRBJ2-5; D gene: TRBD2; V gene: TRBV5-6
CDR3 DNA: TGTGCCAGCAGCTTAGAGGCAGGGTACGAGCAGTACTTC; CDR3 protein: CASSLEAGYEQYF; clone size: -; J gene: TRBJ2-7; D gene: -; V gene: TRBV7-9
CDR3 DNA: TGCGCCAGCAGCCAAGAGGACAAGGAAAATTCACCCCTCCACTTT; CDR3 protein: CASSQEDKENSPLHF; clone size: once; J gene: TRBJ1-6; D gene: -; V gene: TRBV4-1
CDR3 DNA: TGCGCCAGCGGACAGAGGAGATTCGATGGCAACGTCCTGACTTTC; CDR3 protein: CASGQRRFDGNVLTF; clone size: -; J gene: TRBJ2-6; D gene: -; V gene: TRBV10-1
CDR3 DNA: TGTGCCAGCAGCCGAAAGACAGGGGTAAAAGAGACCCAGTACTTC; CDR3 protein: CASSRKTGVKETQYF; clone size: -; J gene: TRBJ2-5; D gene: TRBD1; V gene: TRBV7-9
CDR3 DNA: TGTGCCAGCAATACCGGGACAGGATATAATTCACCCCTCCACTTT; CDR3 protein: CASNTGTGYNSPLHF; clone size: once; J gene: TRBJ1-6; D gene: TRBD1; V gene: TRBV2
CDR3 DNA: TGTGCCATCCCGGGAGCCTTAGGCTATGGCTACACCTTC; CDR3 protein: CAIPGALGYGYTF; clone size: -; J gene: TRBJ1-2; D gene: -; V gene: TRBV10-3
CDR3 DNA: TGTGCCAGCAGCCGGAAGAGCATGAACACTGAAGCTTTCTTT; CDR3 protein: CASSRKSMNTEAFF; clone size: -; J gene: TRBJ1-1; D gene: -; V gene: TRBV5-4
CDR3 DNA: TGTGCCAGCAGTGCAGGGACAGCTATGAACACTGAAGCTTTCTTT; CDR3 protein: CASSAGTAMNTEAFF; clone size: -; J gene: TRBJ1-1; D gene: TRBD1; V gene: TRBV25-1
CDR3 DNA: TGCGCCAGCAGCCAAGAGAGGGTCGATGAGCAGTTCTTC; CDR3 protein: CASSQERVDEQFF; clone size: -; J gene: TRBJ2-1; D gene: -; V gene: TRBV4-1
CDR3 DNA: TGCGCCAGCAGCCAAGAGGACGGCTATCAGCCCCAGCATTTT; CDR3 protein: CASSQEDGYQPQHF; clone size: -; J gene: TRBJ1-5; D gene: -; V gene: TRBV4-1
CDR3 DNA: TGTGCCAGCAGCCTGACCTACGAGCAGTACTTC; CDR3 protein: CASSLTYEQYF; clone size: -; J gene: TRBJ2-7; D gene: -; V gene: TRBV7-2
CDR3 DNA: TGTGCCAGCAGCGTAGTTCTGGGGGGGAACACCGGGGAGCTGTTTTTT; CDR3 protein: CASSVVLGGNTGELFF; clone size: -; J gene: TRBJ2-2; D gene: -; V gene: TRBV9
CDR3 DNA: TGTGCCACCAGCGGGGACAGGGTACCCTACAATGAGCAGTTCTTC; CDR3 protein: CATSGDRVPYNEQFF; clone size: -; J gene: TRBJ2-1; D gene: TRBD1; V gene: TRBV15
CDR3 DNA: TGTGCCAGCAGCGTCGGGGACGCCGCCTCCTACGAGCAGTACTTC; CDR3 protein: CASSVGDAASYEQYF; clone size: -; J gene: TRBJ2-7; D gene: -; V gene: TRBV9
CDR3 DNA: TGTGCCAGCAGCGCTGGGGTGAACACTGAAGCTTTCTTT; CDR3 protein: CASSAGVNTEAFF; clone size: -; J gene: TRBJ1-1; D gene: -; V gene: TRBV9
CDR3 DNA: TGTGCCAGCAGTTTTGTGGGAGGGGGCATCAATCAGCCCCAGCATTTT; CDR3 protein: CASSFVGGGINQPQHF; clone size: -; J gene: TRBJ1-5; D gene: TRBD1; V gene: TRBV27
CDR3 DNA: TGTGCCAGCAGCTTTGGACAGGGGCCCACTGGCTACACCTTC; CDR3 protein: CASSFGQGPTGYTF; clone size: once; J gene: TRBJ1-2; D gene: TRBD1; V gene: TRBV7-9
CDR3 DNA: TGTGCCAGCAGTTACGAACTCGGCAGGCCCTACAATGAGCAGTTCTTC; CDR3 protein: CASSYELGRPYNEQFF; clone size: -; J gene: TRBJ2-1; D gene: -; V gene: TRBV6-5
CDR3 DNA: TGTGCCAGCAGCGGGTATACCCACACCGGGGAGCTGTTTTTT; CDR3 protein: CASSGYTHTGELFF; clone size: -; J gene: TRBJ2-2; D gene: -; V gene: TRBV7-6
CDR3 DNA: TGTGCCAGCAGCCCACGGGAGGGGAACACAGATACGCAGTATTTT; CDR3 protein: CASSPREGNTDTQYF; clone size: -; J gene: TRBJ2-3; D gene: TRBD2; V gene: TRBV7-9
CDR3 DNA: TGCACCAGCAGCCAAGACTCCTTTACAGGGGGGCCGCCGGCAACTAATGAAAAACTGTTTTTT; CDR3 protein: CTSSQDSFTGGPPATNEKLFF; clone size: -; J gene: TRBJ1-4; D gene: -; V gene: TRBV1
CDR3 DNA: TGTGCCAGCAGCGTGCAGAGGACAGGCTTCTATGGCTACACCTTC; CDR3 protein: CASSVQRTGFYGYTF; clone size: -; J gene: TRBJ1-2; D gene: TRBD1; V gene: TRBV9
CDR3 DNA: TGTGCCAGCAGCGTAGGATATGGAAATGAGCAGTTCTTC; CDR3 protein: CASSVGYGNEQFF; clone size: -; J gene: TRBJ2-1; D gene: -; V gene: TRBV9
CDR3 DNA: TGTGCCAGCAGTTGGGCGGGGGGACTACACGAGCAGTACTTC; CDR3 protein: CASSWAGGLHEQYF; clone size: -; J gene: TRBJ2-7; D gene: TRBD2; V gene: TRBV27
CDR3 DNA: TGTGCCAGCAGCTTAGGGATGGGCTACGAGCAGTACTTC; CDR3 protein: CASSLGMGYEQYF; clone size: -; J gene: TRBJ2-7; D gene: -; V gene: TRBV11-3
CDR3 DNA: TGTGCCAGCAGCGCAGGGGGGAGGGCGGCAGATACGCAGTATTTT; CDR3 protein: CASSAGGRAADTQYF; clone size: -; J gene: TRBJ2-3; D gene: -; V gene: TRBV9
CDR3 DNA: TGTGCCAGCAGCTACCTAGGAGAGACCCAGTACTTC; CDR3 protein: CASSYLGETQYF; clone size: -; J gene: TRBJ2-5; D gene: -; V gene: TRBV7-9
CDR3 DNA: TGTGCCAGCAGCTATTTTAGCGGTTTAGATACGCAGTATTTT; CDR3 protein: CASSYFSGLDTQYF; clone size: -; J gene: TRBJ2-3; D gene: -; V gene: TRBV7-8
CDR3 DNA: TGTGCCAGCAGCGCAGGGGACGGCACTAGCTGGGTTCGGAATGAGCAGTTCTTC; CDR3 protein: CASSAGDGTSWVRNEQFF; clone size: -; J gene: TRBJ2-1; D gene: -; V gene: TRBV9
CDR3 DNA: TGTGCCAGCAGTTTATACCACCCCGGACAGGGGAGGAGTACTGAAGCTTTCTTT; CDR3 protein: CASSLYHPGQGRSTEAFF; clone size: -; J gene: TRBJ1-1; D gene: TRBD1; V gene: TRBV28
CDR3 DNA: TGTGCCAGCAGTTACGGCAACTATAATTCACCCCTCCACTTT; CDR3 protein: CASSYGNYNSPLHF; clone size: -; J gene: TRBJ1-6; D gene: -; V gene: TRBV6-5